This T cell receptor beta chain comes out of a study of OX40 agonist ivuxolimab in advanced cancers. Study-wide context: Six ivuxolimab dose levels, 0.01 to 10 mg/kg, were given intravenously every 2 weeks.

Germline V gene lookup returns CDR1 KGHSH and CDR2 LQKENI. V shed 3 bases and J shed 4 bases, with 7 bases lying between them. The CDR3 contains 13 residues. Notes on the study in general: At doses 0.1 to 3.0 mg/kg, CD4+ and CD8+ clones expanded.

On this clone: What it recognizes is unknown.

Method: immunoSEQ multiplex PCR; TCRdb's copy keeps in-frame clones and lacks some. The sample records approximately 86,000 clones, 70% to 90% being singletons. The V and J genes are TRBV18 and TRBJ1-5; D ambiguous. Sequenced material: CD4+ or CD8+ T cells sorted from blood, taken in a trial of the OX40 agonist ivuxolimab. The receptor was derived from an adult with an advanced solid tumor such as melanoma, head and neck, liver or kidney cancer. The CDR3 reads CASSPLANQPQHF. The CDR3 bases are TGTGCCAGCTCACCCCTTGCAAATCAGCCCCAGCATTTT.